This TCR beta chain was retrieved from a study of Ad26.COV2.S vaccination and SARS-CoV-2 variants. Notes on this clone: Antigen unknown.

The method was immunoSEQ multiplex PCR; TCRdb's version includes in-frame clones alone and lacks a portion of them. The repertoire holds 85,000 to 95,000 clones, with approximately 77% as singletons. Study results and limitations: Placebo recipients showed lower spike-specific TCR breadth than vaccinees.

Unmatched junction bases numbered 6, after V lost 2 bases and J lost 5 bases. Germline V gene sequence: CDR1 LGHDT, CDR2 YNNKEL (reference sequence). This CDR3 has 15 amino acids. The TCR was taken from a human donor who had recovered from COVID-19. The sample in question was peripheral blood, obtained after recovery from COVID-19. The chain combines TRBV3-1 (or the pseudogene TRBV3-2) with TRBJ2-5; 9 positions match TRBD2. The CDR3 loop is CASSQRREGRETQYF. The CDR3 DNA reads TGTGCCAGCAGCCAAAGGCGGGAGGGCCGGGAGACCCAGTACTTC.